This TCR beta chain was recorded in a study of cytomegalovirus exposure and HLA in healthy donors. The PCR used 60 Vbeta and 13 Jbeta primers. Profiled with immunoSEQ multiplex PCR; TCRdb holds only in-frame clones, not every one. The table has approximately 120,000 clones, around 72% seen once. Comment on this clone: Its antigen remains unidentified.

Study-level findings and limits: Earlier results showed most TCR beta V segments being productive about 87% or about 30% of the time.

V shed 2 bases, J shed 3 bases, and the junction held 7 bases outside the gene matches. CDR3 size: 16 residues. Germline CDR1 and CDR2: ENHRY and SYGVKD. Material: PBMCs. The V call is TRBV10-3, the J call TRBJ2-3; 8 bases fit TRBD2. This clonotype was sampled from a man aged 25 to 40 in good health and CMV-seronegative. The chain's CDR3 is CAISEPVVAGTDTQYF. As DNA, the CDR3 is TGTGCCATCAGTGAGCCCGTGGTAGCGGGGACAGATACGCAGTATTTT.